Below are 29 T cell receptor beta chains sequenced from a single sample in a study of regulatory T cells in long-lasting Graves disease. CDR3 regions were amplified by Arm-PCR using iRepertoire HTBI primers to build TCR beta libraries. A single record per CDR3 protein comes from TCRdb applying MiXCR to the multiplex PCR reads. The table lists hundreds of thousands of distinct CDR3 sequences, 20% to 25% of them singletons. The time point is: persistent/refractory GD, antithyroid drugs over 5 years with positive TRAb. After RNA was extracted from PBMCs, the TCR library was made from it. Source: peripheral blood mononuclear cells (PBMCs), taken when the disease was refractory, from a patient treated with antithyroid drugs. All receptors derive from a female donor with Graves disease.

The rearrangement links TRBV25-1 to TRBJ1-5; D unresolved. Trimming pared 8 bases from V and 0 bases from J, leaving 5 bases between. The CDR3 sequence is 12 residues long. CDR1 MGHDK and CDR2 SYGVNS come from the germline V gene. DNA of the CDR3: TGTGCCAGCGTAGATAGCAATCAGCCCCAGCATTTT. Its translation is CASVDSNQPQHF.

This clonotype was counted many times. The chain links TRBV11-1 to TRBJ2-5; TRBD2 aligns across 9 bases. With V trimmed by 1 base and J by 5 bases, 8 bases remained unmatched. The CDR3 consists of 16 residues. Germline V gives CDR1 SGHAT, CDR2 FQDESV (reference sequence). The CDR3 loop reads CASSLEAGGLVETQYF. Here the CDR3 DNA reads TGTGCCAGCAGCTTAGAAGCGGGGGGTCTCGTGGAGACCCAGTACTTC. Complete variable domain (other parts from reference TRBV11-1 and TRBJ2-5): EAEVAQSPRYKITEKSQAVAFWCDPISGHATLYWYRQILGQGPELLVQFQDESVVDDSQLPKDRFSAERLKGVDSTLKIQPAELGDSAMYLCASSLEAGGLVETQYFGPGTRLLVL.

The chain carries TRBV4-1 and TRBJ1-4, with a tentative D call TRBD1 (5 bases). Trimming removed 5 bases from V and 5 bases from J, with 15 bases in between. The CDR3 contains 15 residues. Germline CDR1 reads MGHRA; CDR2 reads YSYEKL. This chain's CDR3 is CASSSRPGLNEKLFF. The CDR3 coding sequence is TGCGCCAGCAGCAGTCGGCCAGGGTTGAATGAAAAACTGTTTTTT.

This clonotype was counted between two and nine times. The genes are TRBV3-1 and TRBJ1-1; D perhaps matches TRBD1 (5 bases). This CDR3 is 14 amino acids long. Per germline, CDR1 LGHDT and CDR2 YNNKEL (reference sequence). With 2 bases removed from V and 3 bases from J, the gap between germline ends came to 10 bases. The CDR3 DNA is TGTGCCAGCAGCCAACAGGGAGCGGACACTGAAGCTTTCTTT. Translated, it gives CASSQQGADTEAFF. The full variable domain, with the rest looked up from reference TRBV3-1 and TRBJ1-1, is DTAVSQTPKYLVTQMGNDKSIKCEQNLGHDTMYWYKQDSKKFLKIMFSYNNKELIINETVPNRFSPKSPDKAHLNLHINSLELGDSAVYFCASSQQGADTEAFFGQGTRLTVV.

This clonotype was seen more than once but under ten times. The CDR3 DNA follows: TGTGCCAGCAGCTTAGATCCACGGACAGGGAACACCGGGGAGCTGTTTTTT. Its translation is CASSLDPRTGNTGELFF. The rearrangement joins TRBV11-2 to TRBJ2-2; the match to TRBD1 covers 7 bases. CDR3 length: 17 amino acids. Germline-derived CDR1 and CDR2 are SGHAT and FQNNGV. V gave up 0 bases and J gave up 1 base; unmatched junction bases: 5.

The V call is TRBV5-4, the J call TRBJ2-7, with 9 bases matching TRBD2. Trimming cost V 4 bases and J 0 bases; bases outside gene matches: 8. The CDR3 extends over 16 amino acids. The germline CDR1 and CDR2 sequences are SGHNT and YYREEE (reference sequence). The CDR3 nucleotides are TGTGCCAGCAGCCTAGCGGGGCCCACGAGCTCCTACGAGCAGTACTTC. Translation gives CASSLAGPTSSYEQYF.

This clonotype was seen more than once but under ten times. The chain combines TRBV11-2 with TRBJ1-2, with 12 bases aligning to TRBD1. V trimming: 5 bases; J trimming: 4 bases; junction bases outside the gene matches: 11. Germline V gene lookup returns CDR1 SGHAT and CDR2 FQNNGV. The CDR3 extends over 17 amino acids. CDR3 DNA: TGTGCCAGCAGCACCGGGACAGGGGGCCCGGGAGTCTATGGCTACACCTTC. Its protein is CASSTGTGGPGVYGYTF.

Points on this clonotype: A much more abundant neighbour one base away suggests this may be a read error. The V and J genes are TRBV19 and TRBJ1-2, with D perhaps TRBD1 (6 bases). Germline V CDR1 and CDR2: LNHDA, SQIVND (reference sequence). The CDR3 runs to 13 residues. The CDR3 nucleotides are TGTGTCAGCGCGGGGGCGGCTAACTATGGCTACACCTTC. It codes for CVSAGAANYGYTF.

This chain uses TRBV12-3 or TRBV12-4 with TRBJ1-2, with D perhaps TRBD1 (5 bases). V was shortened by 2 bases and J by 6 bases, with 16 bases between the two germline ends. This CDR3 is 15 amino acids long. CDR3 coding DNA: TGTGCCAGCAGTTTAAGTGGTGGGGCAAGGGATGGCTACACCTTC. Its protein is CASSLSGGARDGYTF.

The chain's CDR3 is CASSLDGTWNTEAFF. The CDR3 bases are TGCGCCAGCAGCTTGGACGGGACGTGGAACACTGAAGCTTTCTTT. The chain joins TRBV5-1 to TRBJ1-1, with D maybe TRBD1 (5 bases). The V end was cut by 0 bases, the J end by 1 base, with 10 bases between. The CDR3 consists of 15 residues. Germline-derived CDR1 and CDR2 are SGHRS and YFSETQ.

Worth noting for this clonotype: At one end, the junction sequence differs from germline, possibly due to a read error. The rearrangement uses TRBV7-2 and TRBJ1-1; no firm D call. Germline values: CDR1 SGHTA, CDR2 FQGNSA. The CDR3 is made up of 14 amino acids. CDR3 sequence: CASSLEPGYTEALF. CDR3 DNA sequence: TGTGCCAGCAGCTTAGAGCCAGGCTACACTGAAGCTCTCTTT.

The chain recombines TRBV9 with TRBJ1-5; D gene uncertain. The V end lost 0 bases, the J end lost 0 bases, and 7 bases lay between the germline ends. This CDR3 comprises 15 residues. Germline CDR1 and CDR2: SGDLS and YYNGEE. Written as DNA, the CDR3 is TGTGCCAGCAGCGTAGATGGAGCTAGCAATCAGCCCCAGCATTTT. The encoded protein is CASSVDGASNQPQHF.

This clonotype has a handful of counts. The rearrangement links TRBV6-1 to TRBJ2-7, with 9 bases that match TRBD1. V dropped 6 bases and J dropped 3; count of bases not matched to a gene: 9. There are 15 residues in the CDR3. Germline CDR1 MNHNS, CDR2 SASEGT. Here the CDR3 reads CASSLRTGEGYEQYF. The CDR3 DNA follows: TGTGCCAGCAGCCTCCGGACAGGGGAAGGCTACGAGCAGTACTTC.

This sequence joins TRBV7-9 and TRBJ1-2; D gene ambiguous. Germline V gives CDR1 SEHNR, CDR2 FQNEAQ (reference sequence). CDR3 length equals 14 residues. The ends were cut back, 2 bases at V and 0 bases at J, with 7 bases in the middle. CDR3 DNA: TGTGCCAGCAGCTTAAAAGGGCCTAACTATGGCTACACCTTC. This codes for CASSLKGPNYGYTF.

This clonotype was recorded once. This sequence joins TRBV20-1 and TRBJ2-7, with TRBD2 as a possible D gene (6 bases). Trimming left V 2 bases short and J 5 bases short, with 16 bases between. The CDR3 totals 14 residues. Germline CDR1 DFQATT, CDR2 SNEGSKA (reference sequence). Here the CDR3 reads CSARWAEGLDEQYF. CDR3 sequence (DNA): TGCAGTGCTAGATGGGCGGAGGGACTGGACGAGCAGTACTTC.

Many counts were recorded for this clonotype. The rearrangement links TRBV11-2 to TRBJ2-7, with a weak D call TRBD2 (5 bases). From germline, CDR1 is SGHAT and CDR2 FQNNGV. Between the trimmed V and J ends, which lost 3 bases and 2 bases, there was a span of 14 bases. The CDR3 has 15 amino acids. In nucleotides, the CDR3 is TGTGCCAGCAGCTTGGAGGCGGGTGGGACCTACGAGCAGTACTTC. As protein: CASSLEAGGTYEQYF.

Many counts were recorded for this clonotype. The V call is TRBV3-1, the J call TRBJ2-4; D not resolved. Trimming left V 7 bases short and J 3 bases short, with 13 bases between. The CDR3 is 14 amino acids. Germline CDR1 and CDR2: LGHDT and YNNKEL (reference sequence). In nucleotides, the CDR3 is TGTGCCAGCACCTGGAGCGCAGGCAAAAACATTCAGTACTTC. Protein sequence: CASTWSAGKNIQYF.

The count of this clonotype is one. A clone one base away is much larger, so this may be a read error. V is TRBV13 and J is TRBJ1-1; 8 nucleotides line up with TRBD1. This CDR3 has 14 amino acids. J lost 4 bases, V lost 6 bases, and 7 bases had no gene match. The germline CDR1 and CDR2 sequences are PRHDT and FYEKMQ (reference sequence). CDR3 sequence: CASRLGQVRTEAFF. In DNA form, the CDR3 reads TGTGCCAGCAGACTGGGACAGGTGCGCACTGAAGCTTTCTTT.

Details on this clonotype: This could be a read error, since a much larger clone is one nucleotide away. This chain connects TRBV5-8 to TRBJ1-1; D is unclear. The CDR3 length is 18 residues. The V gene's germline CDR1 is SGHTS and CDR2 YDEGEE. CDR3 loop: CASGLKTRWLNMNTEAFF. The CDR3 coding sequence is TGTGCCAGCGGCTTAAAGACCCGGTGGCTAAACATGAACACTGAAGCTTTCTTT.

This clonotype was seen repeatedly, ten times or more. The V call is TRBV28, the J call TRBJ2-7, with 7 bases identical to TRBD1. This CDR3 contains 16 residues. Germline assignment: CDR1 MDHEN and CDR2 SYDVKM. The ends lost 5 bases at V and 4 bases at J; junction bases unmatched: 14. CDR3 bases: TGTGCCAGCAGTGCTCGACAGGGCGCCCTCGGGTACGAGCAGTACTTC. This gives the protein CASSARQGALGYEQYF.

V and J are TRBV6-4 and TRBJ1-4; the match to TRBD1 covers 10 bases. The V gene's germline CDR1 is MRHNA and CDR2 SNTAGT. CDR3 size: 15 residues. V dropped 6 bases and J dropped 4; count of bases not matched to a gene: 5. In DNA form, the CDR3 reads TGTGCCAGCAGAATCGACAGGGGGCGTAATGAAAAACTGTTTTTT. This gives the protein CASRIDRGRNEKLFF.

The genes are TRBV19 and TRBJ1-1; D gene uncertain. This CDR3 has 15 residues. V was shortened by 0 bases and J by 3 bases, with 11 bases between the two germline ends. CDR1 is LNHDA, CDR2 SQIVND, per germline (reference sequence). The CDR3 protein is CASSIEAQLYTEAFF. The CDR3 DNA follows: TGTGCCAGTAGTATAGAGGCACAGTTGTACACTGAAGCTTTCTTT. The complete variable domain, with remaining parts taken from reference TRBV19 and TRBJ1-1, reads DGGITQSPKYLFRKEGQNVTLSCEQNLNHDAMYWYRQDPGQGLRLIYYSQIVNDFQKGDIAEGYSVSREKKESFPLTVTSAQKNPTAFYLCASSIEAQLYTEAFFGQGTRLTVV.

V and J are TRBV19 and TRBJ1-1, with unresolved D. CDR1 is LNHDA, CDR2 SQIVND, per germline (reference sequence). With 5 bases removed from V and 7 bases from J, the gap between germline ends came to 14 bases. The CDR3 has 13 residues. CDR3 sequence (DNA): TGTGCCAGTAGTTCGACGAAACAGAGTGAAGCTTTCTTT. It translates to CASSSTKQSEAFF. Based on the CDR3 plus reference TRBV19 and TRBJ1-1, the full variable domain is DGGITQSPKYLFRKEGQNVTLSCEQNLNHDAMYWYRQDPGQGLRLIYYSQIVNDFQKGDIAEGYSVSREKKESFPLTVTSAQKNPTAFYLCASSSTKQSEAFFGQGTRLTVV.

This clonotype came up many times. The CDR3 DNA reads as TGTGCCAGCAGTGACCCCGGTCCATTTGGAGGATCCTACGAGCAGTACTTC. As protein: CASSDPGPFGGSYEQYF. The chain combines TRBV6-1 with TRBJ2-7, with a tentative D call TRBD2 (5 bases). The CDR3 runs to 17 residues. Between the trimmed V and J ends, which lost 3 bases and 1 base, there was a span of 19 bases. Looked up from germline, CDR1 is MNHNS and CDR2 is SASEGT.

This clonotype was counted only a few times. The J gene is TRBJ2-7, the V gene TRBV5-4, with D possibly being TRBD1 (5 bases). Looked up from germline, CDR1 is SGHNT and CDR2 is YYREEE (reference sequence). V shed 0 bases and J shed 1 base, with 8 bases lying between them. The CDR3 is made up of 14 amino acids. CDR3 DNA sequence: TGTGCCAGCAGCTTGGATCAGGGATCCTACGAGCAGTACTTC. Residues: CASSLDQGSYEQYF.

This chain connects TRBV19 to TRBJ2-2; no definite D call. Germline lookup yields CDR1 LNHDA and CDR2 SQIVND (reference sequence). Between the trimmed V and J ends, which lost 6 bases and 3 bases, there was a span of 14 bases. CDR3 size: 15 residues. This CDR3 reads CASRPLSAYTGELFF. The CDR3 bases are TGTGCCAGTAGACCCCTTTCCGCGTACACCGGGGAGCTGTTTTTT.

This clonotype was counted ten times or more. The chain links TRBV2 to TRBJ1-5; D unclear. The germline CDR1 and CDR2 sequences are SNHLY and FYNNEI. V was cut by 6 bases and J by 3 bases, with 9 bases left in between. The CDR3 length is 13 residues. The CDR3 loop reads CASSVGDNQPQHF. In DNA, the CDR3 is TGTGCCAGCAGCGTGGGCGACAATCAGCCCCAGCATTTT.

This clonotype was picked up many times. V gene TRBV12-3 or TRBV12-4 combines with J gene TRBJ1-4; TRBD1 aligns across 8 bases. J gave up 0 bases and V 4 bases, and 7 bases lay outside the gene matches. The CDR3 loop spans 17 amino acids. CDR3 DNA: TGTGCCAGCAGTTCGGGACAGGACCTAACAACTAATGAAAAACTGTTTTTT. Encoded protein: CASSSGQDLTTNEKLFF.

The J gene is TRBJ2-1, the V gene TRBV20-1; either TRBD1 or TRBD2 may fit D (5 bases each). The CDR3 runs to 16 residues. Germline CDR1 is DFQATT and CDR2 is SNEGSKA (reference sequence). Trimming cost V 6 bases and J 4 bases, with 22 bases left between them. CDR3 loop: CSAVRLGDRRYNEQFF. The CDR3 DNA is TGCAGTGCAGTTAGGTTAGGGGACCGGAGGTACAATGAGCAGTTCTTC.